This paragraph reports one T cell receptor (beta chain). The data derive from a study of identical twins' blood T cells. The CDR3 is 15 residues long. CDR1 and CDR2 from the germline V gene are SGHDT and YYEEEE. V was clipped by 0 bases and J by 2 bases, with 9 bases between them. TCRdb ran MiXCR on the 5' RACE reads and lists one entry per CDR3 protein. This sample has around 380,000 distinct CDR3 sequences, with over 25% found just once. The source material was PBMCs. The chain couples TRBV5-6 to TRBJ1-5; no clear D. This receptor was taken from a woman aged 18 to 49 in good health. Here the CDR3 DNA reads TGTGCCAGCAGCTTGGGCGTGAACGGCAATCAGCCCCAGCATTTT. It yields the protein CASSLGVNGNQPQHF.